Described below is a single T cell receptor (beta chain) sequence and its context. Germline CDR1 reads LGHNA; CDR2 reads YNFKEQ. There are 18 residues in the CDR3. Trimming took 1 base from V and 0 from J; bases not matched to a gene: 9. The source of the sample is a study of T cell changes during pregnancy in multiple sclerosis. Generated by immunoSEQ multiplex PCR, the TCRdb table keeps only in-frame clones and is missing some. Of some 110,000 clones in the sample, approximately 90% were seen once. Source: peripheral blood, taken in the third trimester of pregnancy. The chain is built from TRBV4-2 and TRBJ2-1, with 7 bases fitting TRBD2. The TCR originated in a female donor with multiple sclerosis, enrolled in a pregnancy study. Written as DNA, the CDR3 is TGTGCCAGCAGCCAAGGGTCGGGGAGGGTAAGCTCCTACAATGAGCAGTTCTTC. As protein: CASSQGSGRVSSYNEQFF.